The 2 T cell receptor beta chains given below trace back to one sample, sequenced in a study of shared T cell receptors in the human thymus (dated by TCRdb to about 2021). Libraries were prepared through the immunoSEQ multiplex PCR assay. In its TCRdb copy, this immuneACCESS table keeps in-frame sequences only and misses some clones. Where compared with another copy, unresolved V genes explain less than half of these, and the others have no known cause. For this sample the table gives more than 550,000 clones, of which 87% were detected only once. The top ten clonotypes cover about 0.0094% of the sample. This same sample was also taken into another study, of human thymus T cells.

Sequencing was done on a sample of thymocytes. These receptors came from a boy younger than two with a congenital heart defect. Donor details come from another sample of the same person, matched by shared clones.

This chain joins TRBV10-3 and TRBJ2-7, with D unresolved. Germline CDR1 reads ENHRY; CDR2 reads SYGVKD. Trimming stripped 7 bases from V and 7 bases from J, with 20 bases between. The CDR3 consists of 14 residues. The CDR3 sequence is CAITSGSSAGEQYF. CDR3 bases: TGTGCCATCACGAGTGGCAGCTCGGCCGGGGAGCAGTACTTC.

This clone was seen a single time. This rearrangement joins TRBV18 to TRBJ2-5; D ambiguous. V lost 3 bases to trimming and J lost 5 bases, with 7 bases between them. The CDR3 has 12 residues. Germline CDR1 KGHSH, CDR2 LQKENI. The DNA of the CDR3 is TGTGCCAGCTCACCTGTGCGCGAGACCCAGTACTTC. Translating it yields CASSPVRETQYF.